These T cell receptor beta chains were read from a single sample in a study of blood T cell repertoires in COVID-19. TCRdb keeps only in-frame clones here, not all; method: immunoSEQ multiplex PCR. The sample consists of 40,000 or so clones, about 82% of them appearing once. Sequencing was carried out using peripheral blood. The receptors were gathered from a middle-aged man with active COVID-19. Each CDR3 is given with its conserved first and last residue. The D gene is left open where the match is weak. The size field is filled for only some rows; it gives once, few, many or a size class.

d_call	v_call	clone_size	j_call	cdr3_nt	cdr3_aa
TRBD1	TRBV6-5	-	TRBJ1-1	TGTGCCACCACAGGACAGGGGTCGACTGAAGCTTTCTTT	CATTGQGSTEAFF
TRBD1	TRBV7-8	-	TRBJ2-5	TGTGCCAGCAGCTCACAGGGGGCGCGAGAGACCCAGTACTTC	CASSSQGARETQYF
-	TRBV12-5	-	TRBJ2-7	TGTGCTAGTGGTTTGGAGACCTTGGTGGGCACCAACTACGAGCAGTACTTC	CASGLETLVGTNYEQYF
TRBD1	TRBV4-2	-	TRBJ1-5	TGTGGGGGGGGACAGGGGGCCTTTAATCAGCCCCAGCATTTT	CGGGQGAFNQPQHF
-	TRBV6-5	few	TRBJ2-2	TGTGCCAGCAGTTACACCGGGTCCGACACCGGGGAGCTGTTTTTT	CASSYTGSDTGELFF
-	TRBV9	-	TRBJ2-1	TGTGCCAGCAGCGTAGTGGGAGAACAGCAGTTCTTC	CASSVVGEQQFF
-	TRBV11-2	-	TRBJ2-7	TGTGCCAGCAGCTTAGGGACAGATTTTTACGAGCAGTACTTC	CASSLGTDFYEQYF
-	TRBV7-8	-	TRBJ1-1	TGTGCCAGCAGCTCTTGGGGAGGGAACACTGAAGCTTTCTTT	CASSSWGGNTEAFF
-	TRBV9	-	TRBJ1-5	TGTGCCAGCAGCTTGGTAGGGGCAGTGAATCAGCCCCAGCATTTT	CASSLVGAVNQPQHF
-	TRBV6-2/TRBV6-3	-	TRBJ2-2	TGTGCCAGCAGATACAGCGGTAGGATCACCGGGGAGCTGTTTTTT	CASRYSGRITGELFF
-	TRBV3-1/TRBV3-2	-	TRBJ2-2	TGTGCCAGCAGCCCTTTTCACACCGGGGAGCTGTTTTTT	CASSPFHTGELFF
-	TRBV25-1	-	TRBJ1-1	TGTGCCAGCAGTGCCGCCGGGTTTGAAGCTTTCTTT	CASSAAGFEAFF
TRBD1	TRBV19	-	TRBJ1-4	TGTGCCAGTAGTGCTACAGGGGGCGGTGAAAAACTGTTTTTT	CASSATGGGEKLFF